Listed below are T cell receptor beta chains from one sample, sequenced in a study of T-cell reconstitution after alpha-beta-depleted transplantation in children. TCRdb redid the calling of the PCR reads with MiXCR, one entry per CDR3 protein. The sample shows some 600,000 distinct CDR3 sequences, around a sixth of them seen only once. Sample: PBMCs from the stem cell graft donor, taken from the stem cell graft. These receptors were collected from a human donor who donated a stem cell graft to a child with acute myeloid leukemia. Both conserved end residues are part of each CDR3. Fields, in order: V gene, J gene, clone size, D gene, CDR3 protein, CDR3 DNA. D genes are given only for firm matches. Not all rows give a size; the values are once, few, many and, for expanded clones, a class.

TRBV5-6	TRBJ1-4	many	NA	CASSFFQIEKLFF	TGTGCCAGCAGCTTTTTCCAGATTGAAAAACTGTTTTTT
TRBV24-1	TRBJ1-6	many	NA	CATRDPRTHF	TGTGCCACCAGAGATCCTAGAACCCACTTT
TRBV20-1	TRBJ2-7	many	TRBD2	CSASKTGGLDEQYF	TGCAGTGCTAGTAAAACGGGGGGGTTGGACGAGCAGTACTTC
TRBV6-2/TRBV6-3	TRBJ2-7	NA	TRBD2	CASTKGTSGTYEQYF	TGTGCCAGCACCAAAGGGACTAGCGGGACCTACGAGCAGTACTTC
TRBV29-1	TRBJ2-3	many	NA	CSVHLGLRTDTQYF	TGCAGCGTTCATTTGGGTTTACGCACAGATACGCAGTATTTT
TRBV5-1	TRBJ2-5	NA	NA	CASSPSEQGGRETQYF	TGCGCCAGCAGCCCGTCGGAACAGGGAGGAAGGGAGACCCAGTACTTC
TRBV24-1	TRBJ2-1	many	NA	CATSDPGRHNEQFF	TGTGCCACCAGTGATCCGGGACGGCACAATGAGCAGTTCTTC
TRBV12-3/TRBV12-4	TRBJ2-1	NA	NA	CASSTTNYNEQFF	TGTGCCAGCAGTACCACAAATTACAATGAGCAGTTCTTC
TRBV7-9	TRBJ1-1	NA	NA	CASLIGGAEAFF	TGTGCCAGCCTTATTGGGGGGGCCGAAGCTTTCTTT
TRBV24-1	TRBJ2-3	many	NA	CATSVKGERADTQYF	TGTGCCACCAGTGTTAAGGGGGAGAGGGCAGATACGCAGTATTTT
TRBV4-3	TRBJ1-2	many	NA	CASSQDNRVSFGYTF	TGCGCCAGCAGCCAAGATAACAGGGTCAGCTTTGGCTACACCTTC
TRBV5-1	TRBJ2-3	NA	NA	CASSPGSLSDTQYF	TGCGCCAGCAGCCCGGGGTCTCTTTCAGATACGCAGTATTTT
TRBV30	TRBJ2-7	NA	TRBD1	CAWLGQGPYEQYF	TGTGCCTGGTTGGGACAGGGGCCCTACGAGCAGTACTTC
TRBV29-1	TRBJ2-7	few	NA	CSVEGGLVPEQYF	TGCAGCGTTGAAGGGGGTCTGGTGCCCGAGCAGTACTTC
TRBV20-1	TRBJ2-6	many	NA	CSAMGGLAGANVLTF	TGCAGTGCTATGGGGGGGCTTGCTGGGGCCAACGTCCTGACTTTC
TRBV5-5	TRBJ2-1	NA	TRBD2	CASSLGGGVYNGQFF	TGTGCCAGCTCCTTAGGCGGGGGAGTATACAATGGGCAGTTCTTC
TRBV7-2	TRBJ1-2	NA	NA	CASSQFGGGANYGYTF	TGTGCCAGCAGCCAATTCGGAGGGGGAGCTAACTATGGCTACACCTTC
TRBV6-5	TRBJ2-1	few	TRBD1	CASSPRDRGTYNEQFF	TGTGCCAGCAGTCCACGGGACAGGGGAACCTACAATGAGCAGTTCTTC
TRBV20-1	TRBJ1-1	many	NA	CSAIYVGWDTEAFF	TGCAGTGCTATATACGTGGGGTGGGACACTGAAGCTTTCTTT
TRBV7-2	TRBJ2-2	NA	NA	CASSPILATGELFF	TGTGCCAGCAGCCCGATACTAGCAACCGGGGAGCTGTTTTTT
TRBV7-2	TRBJ2-3	many	NA	CASSLDVRVLDTQYF	TGTGCCAGCAGCTTAGACGTCAGGGTTCTAGATACGCAGTATTTT
TRBV5-1	TRBJ2-2	NA	TRBD1	CASSTYRGKGDTGELFF	TGCGCCAGCAGCACCTACAGGGGTAAAGGGGACACCGGGGAGCTGTTTTTT
TRBV20-1	TRBJ2-3	many	NA	CSARVRATTDTQYF	TGCAGTGCTAGGGTCCGGGCTACGACAGATACGCAGTATTTT
TRBV7-2	TRBJ2-3	NA	NA	CASSLARTQRDTQYF	TGTGCCAGCAGCTTAGCCCGGACGCAGCGGGATACGCAGTATTTT
TRBV5-1	TRBJ1-2	few	NA	CASSLDHSANYGYTF	TGCGCCAGCAGCTTGGATCATTCAGCTAACTATGGCTACACCTTC
TRBV19	TRBJ2-7	NA	NA	CASSSETYEQYF	TGTGCCAGTAGTTCCGAGACCTACGAGCAGTACTTC
TRBV29-1	TRBJ1-2	many	NA	CSVGTDSYGYTF	TGCAGCGTGGGTACTGACAGCTATGGCTACACCTTC
TRBV6-6	TRBJ2-5	many	NA	CASSYRETQYF	TGTGCCAGCAGTTACCGGGAGACCCAGTACTTC
TRBV20-1	TRBJ2-3	many	NA	CSARRGFTDTQYF	TGCAGTGCTAGAAGGGGGTTCACAGATACGCAGTATTTT
TRBV7-2	TRBJ2-1	few	TRBD2	CASSTPRTSGGTNEQFF	TGTGCCAGCAGCACACCCCGGACTAGCGGGGGGACGAATGAGCAGTTCTTC
TRBV7-6	TRBJ1-4	NA	TRBD1	CASSLNRGPNEKLFF	TGTGCCAGCAGCCTTAACAGGGGCCCTAATGAAAAACTGTTTTTT
TRBV30	TRBJ1-5	NA	NA	CAMNRVWDQPQHF	TGTGCGATGAACAGGGTATGGGATCAGCCCCAGCATTTT
TRBV29-1	TRBJ2-7	NA	NA	CSVELSGRPYYEQYF	TGCAGCGTTGAATTATCGGGTCGGCCCTACTACGAGCAGTACTTC
TRBV25-1	TRBJ2-7	NA	NA	CASSGHLIYEQYF	TGTGCCAGCAGTGGACACCTAATCTACGAGCAGTACTTC
TRBV5-1	TRBJ2-2	NA	NA	CASSISAPNTGELFF	TGCGCCAGCAGCATATCGGCACCTAACACCGGGGAGCTGTTTTTT
TRBV9	TRBJ1-1	many	NA	CASSGVGNTEAFF	TGTGCCAGCAGCGGGGTGGGCAACACTGAAGCTTTCTTT
TRBV6-1	TRBJ2-3	NA	TRBD1	CASHSSGGSDTQYF	TGTGCCAGTCATAGTTCAGGGGGATCAGATACGCAGTATTTT
TRBV27	TRBJ2-3	NA	NA	CASRWIGSTDTQYF	TGTGCCAGCAGATGGATAGGGAGCACAGATACGCAGTATTTT
TRBV5-1	TRBJ2-5	NA	TRBD1	CASSLRQGTSQETQYF	TGCGCCAGCAGCCTCCGACAGGGGACCTCCCAAGAGACCCAGTACTTC
TRBV12-3/TRBV12-4	TRBJ2-2	many	NA	CASSPGVGELFF	TGTGCCAGCAGTCCCGGGGTCGGGGAGCTGTTTTTT
TRBV12-3/TRBV12-4	TRBJ2-2	few	NA	CASSRQTGGRAGELFF	TGTGCCAGCAGTCGACAAACGGGGGGCCGGGCCGGGGAGCTGTTTTTT
TRBV6-2/TRBV6-3	TRBJ1-2	NA	NA	CASSYIFAYGYTF	TGTGCCAGCAGTTACATTTTCGCTTATGGCTACACCTTC
TRBV6-5	TRBJ1-1	many	NA	CASSYSTGGLNTEAFF	TGTGCCAGCAGTTACTCGACCGGGGGATTGAACACTGAAGCTTTCTTT
TRBV20-1	TRBJ1-6	many	NA	CSARDYNSPLHF	TGCAGTGCTAGGGACTATAATTCACCCCTCCACTTT
TRBV20-1	TRBJ1-2	many	NA	CSARDSGGLDGYTF	TGCAGTGCTAGAGATAGTGGAGGGTTGGATGGCTACACCTTC